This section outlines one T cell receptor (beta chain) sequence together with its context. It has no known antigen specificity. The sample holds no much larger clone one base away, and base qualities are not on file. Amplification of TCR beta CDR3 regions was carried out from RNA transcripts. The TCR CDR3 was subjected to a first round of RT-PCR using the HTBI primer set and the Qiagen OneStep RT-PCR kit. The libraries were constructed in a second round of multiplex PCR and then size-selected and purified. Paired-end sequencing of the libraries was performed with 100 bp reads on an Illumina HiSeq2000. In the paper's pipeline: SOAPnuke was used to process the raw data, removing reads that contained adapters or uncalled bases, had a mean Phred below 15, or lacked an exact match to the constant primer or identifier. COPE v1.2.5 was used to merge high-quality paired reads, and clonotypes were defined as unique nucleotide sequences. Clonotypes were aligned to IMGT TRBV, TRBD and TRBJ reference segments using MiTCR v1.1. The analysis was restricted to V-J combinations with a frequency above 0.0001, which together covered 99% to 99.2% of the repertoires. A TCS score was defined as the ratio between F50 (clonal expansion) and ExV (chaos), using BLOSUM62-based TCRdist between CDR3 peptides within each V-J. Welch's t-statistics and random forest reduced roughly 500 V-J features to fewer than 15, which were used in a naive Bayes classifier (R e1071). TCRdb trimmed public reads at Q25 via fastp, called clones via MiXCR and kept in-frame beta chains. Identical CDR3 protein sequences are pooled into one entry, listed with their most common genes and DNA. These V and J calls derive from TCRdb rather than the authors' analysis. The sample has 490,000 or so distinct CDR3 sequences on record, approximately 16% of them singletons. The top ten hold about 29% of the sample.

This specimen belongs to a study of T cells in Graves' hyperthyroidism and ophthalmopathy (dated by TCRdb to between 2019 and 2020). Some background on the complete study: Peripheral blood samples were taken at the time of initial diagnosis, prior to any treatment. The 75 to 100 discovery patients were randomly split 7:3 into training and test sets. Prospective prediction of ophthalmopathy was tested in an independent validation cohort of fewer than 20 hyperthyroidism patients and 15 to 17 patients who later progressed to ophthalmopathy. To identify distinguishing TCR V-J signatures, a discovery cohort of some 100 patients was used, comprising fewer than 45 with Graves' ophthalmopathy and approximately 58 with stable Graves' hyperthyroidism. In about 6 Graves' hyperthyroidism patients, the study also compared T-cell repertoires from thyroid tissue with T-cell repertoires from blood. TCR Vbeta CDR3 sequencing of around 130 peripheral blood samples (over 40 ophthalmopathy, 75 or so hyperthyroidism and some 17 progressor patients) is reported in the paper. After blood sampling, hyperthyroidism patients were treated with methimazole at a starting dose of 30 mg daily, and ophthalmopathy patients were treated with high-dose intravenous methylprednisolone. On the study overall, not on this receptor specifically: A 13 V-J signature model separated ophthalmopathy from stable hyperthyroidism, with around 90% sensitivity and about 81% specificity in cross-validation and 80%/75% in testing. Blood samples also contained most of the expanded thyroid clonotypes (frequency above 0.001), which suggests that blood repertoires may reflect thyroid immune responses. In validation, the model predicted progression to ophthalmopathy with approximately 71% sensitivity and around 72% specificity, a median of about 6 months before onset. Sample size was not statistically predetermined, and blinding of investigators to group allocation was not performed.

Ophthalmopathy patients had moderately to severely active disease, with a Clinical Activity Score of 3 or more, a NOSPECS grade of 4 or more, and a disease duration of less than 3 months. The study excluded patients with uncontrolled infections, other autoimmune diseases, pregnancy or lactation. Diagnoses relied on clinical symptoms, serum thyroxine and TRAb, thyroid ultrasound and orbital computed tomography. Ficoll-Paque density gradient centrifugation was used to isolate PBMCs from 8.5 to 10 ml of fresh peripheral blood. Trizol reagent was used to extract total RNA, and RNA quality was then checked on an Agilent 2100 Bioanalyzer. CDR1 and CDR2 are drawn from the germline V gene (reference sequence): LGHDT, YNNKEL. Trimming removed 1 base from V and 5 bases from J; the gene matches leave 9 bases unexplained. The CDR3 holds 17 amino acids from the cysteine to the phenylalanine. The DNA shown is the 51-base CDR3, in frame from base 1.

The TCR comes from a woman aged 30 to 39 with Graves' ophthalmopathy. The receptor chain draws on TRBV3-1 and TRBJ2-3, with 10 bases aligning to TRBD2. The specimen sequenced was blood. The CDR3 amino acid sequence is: CASSQVILAGDLDTQYF. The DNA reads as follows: TGTGCCAGCAGCCAAGTCATCCTAGCGGGAGATTTAGATACGCAGTATTTT.